The 18 T cell receptor beta chains in this list originate from one sample, sequenced in a study of somatic mutations in cytotoxic T cells in rheumatoid arthritis. Using immunoSEQ multiplex PCR, the repertoire was profiled, and TCRdb retains in-frame clones only, with some absent. The sample gives around 11,000 clones, around nine tenths of which show up once; about 14% is in the top ten. The sample was CD8+ T cells sorted from blood. Receptors were obtained from a woman between 18 and 29 years old with rheumatoid arthritis.

CDR3 DNA sequence: TGCAGCGTTGAAGATCGGACTAGCGGGAACTCCTACGAGCAGTACTTC. Residues: CSVEDRTSGNSYEQYF. The chain is built from TRBV29-1 and TRBJ2-7, with 12 bases aligning to TRBD2. In germline, CDR1 is SQVTM, CDR2 ANQGSEA. The CDR3 is 16 residues long. J lost 0 bases, V lost 0 bases, and 3 bases had no gene match.

This rearrangement joins TRBV9 to TRBJ2-3, with D tentatively TRBD2 (5 bases). Deletions cut 1 base from V and 0 bases from J, with 18 bases between. The CDR3 loop spans 18 amino acids. Germline CDR1 is SGDLS and CDR2 is YYNGEE. CDR3 in amino acids: CASSVRGRNSSSTDTQYF. The CDR3 nucleotides read TGTGCCAGCAGCGTAAGAGGGCGGAATAGTAGCAGCACAGATACGCAGTATTTT.

The V call is TRBV7-2, the J call TRBJ2-7, with 8 bases that match TRBD2. CDR1 is SGHTA, CDR2 FQGNSA, per germline. The CDR3 extends over 15 amino acids. V was pared by 5 bases and J by 3 bases, with 9 bases of the junction left unmatched. The CDR3 region is CASSAIGGGYYEQYF. CDR3 nucleotide sequence: TGTGCCAGCAGCGCCATCGGGGGGGGTTACTACGAGCAGTACTTC.

The genes are TRBV25-1 and TRBJ1-1, with 10 bases that match TRBD1. CDR1 MGHDK and CDR2 SYGVNS come from the germline V gene. V lost 5 bases to trimming and J lost 10 bases; unmatched junction nucleotides: 10. The CDR3 loop spans 14 amino acids. The CDR3 sequence: CASSSRQGAKGAFF. The CDR3 nucleotides are TGTGCCAGCAGTTCCCGACAGGGGGCGAAGGGAGCTTTCTTT.

This chain uses TRBV5-1 with TRBJ2-7; 8 bases are shared with TRBD2. J lost 0 bases, V lost 3 bases, and 5 bases had no gene match. Germline V gene lookup returns CDR1 SGHRS and CDR2 YFSETQ. CDR3 length: 15 residues. CDR3 loop: CASSSSSGPSYEQYF. The CDR3 nucleotides read TGCGCCAGCAGCTCTTCTAGCGGGCCCTCCTACGAGCAGTACTTC.

This rearrangement joins TRBV13 to TRBJ2-5, with TRBD2 matching 15 bases. The CDR3 extends over 16 amino acids. CDR1 is PRHDT, CDR2 FYEKMQ, per germline (reference sequence). V dropped 5 bases and J dropped 2; count of bases not matched to a gene: 3. CDR3 region: CASSPGLAGGQETQYF. In nucleotides, the CDR3 is TGTGCCAGCAGCCCCGGACTAGCGGGGGGGCAAGAGACCCAGTACTTC. Variable domain in full (rest from reference TRBV13 and TRBJ2-5): AAGVIQSPRHLIKEKRETATLKCYPIPRHDTVYWYQQGPGQDPQFLISFYEKMQSDKGSIPDRFSAQQFSDYHSELNMSSLELGDSALYFCASSPGLAGGQETQYFGPGTRLLVL.

This sequence joins TRBV2 and TRBJ2-1; D is perhaps TRBD2 (5 bases). Deletions cut 4 bases from V and 8 bases from J, with 12 bases between. Germline assignment: CDR1 SNHLY and CDR2 FYNNEI. The CDR3 extends over 13 amino acids. CDR3 residues: CASSGRAGDEQFF. CDR3 sequence (DNA): TGTGCCAGCAGTGGACGGGCCGGGGATGAGCAGTTCTTC.

The J gene is TRBJ2-5, the V gene TRBV7-9; 7 nucleotides agree with TRBD1. The germline gives CDR1 SEHNR, CDR2 FQNEAQ (reference sequence). This CDR3 has 14 amino acids. V lost 4 bases, J lost 6 bases, and 8 bases stayed unmatched. The DNA of the CDR3 is TGTGCCAGCAGCTATACAGGGGTAGTAAAGACCCAGTACTTC. Translation gives CASSYTGVVKTQYF.

The chain is built from TRBV5-6 and TRBJ2-7, with D perhaps matching TRBD1 (6 bases). V lost 6 bases and J lost 4, with 14 bases in between. The germline V gene encodes CDR1 SGHDT and CDR2 YYEEEE. The CDR3 contains 13 residues. The CDR3 loop reads CASNDRKGYEQYF. The CDR3 DNA reads as TGTGCCAGCAACGACAGGAAGGGATACGAGCAGTACTTC.

The rearrangement uses TRBV6-6 and TRBJ2-7, with D possibly TRBD2 on 6 matching bases. CDR1 MNHNY and CDR2 SVGAGI come from the germline V gene (reference sequence). CDR3 size: 15 residues. The germline V and J ends were trimmed by 1 base and 6 bases, with 16 bases remaining between them. This chain's CDR3 is CASSYFGGVMGEQYF. CDR3 DNA: TGTGCCAGCAGTTACTTCGGAGGGGTTATGGGCGAGCAGTACTTC.

V gene TRBV12-5 combines with J gene TRBJ2-3, with a weak D call TRBD1 (6 bases). V lost 7 bases and J 0 bases, leaving 17 bases between the germline ends. The germline CDR1 and CDR2 sequences are LGHNT and FRNRAP. This CDR3 is built from 16 residues. CDR3 protein: CASAFSRGDSTDTQYF. The CDR3 bases are TGTGCTAGTGCTTTCTCCAGGGGAGATAGCACAGATACGCAGTATTTT.

This chain joins TRBV14 and TRBJ2-5; maybe TRBD2 (6 bases). The end of the DNA is better explained by TRBJ2-7, so the J call may be wrong. Per the germline V gene, CDR1 is SGHDN and CDR2 is FVKESK. The CDR3 extends over 15 amino acids. As DNA, the CDR3 is TGTGCCAGCAGCGGAGCGGAGGGGCGCGCCTACGAGCAGTACTTC. Its translation is CASSGAEGRAYEQYF.

The chain has TRBV4-1 and TRBJ1-5; D ambiguous. Germline lookup yields CDR1 MGHRA and CDR2 YSYEKL. The CDR3 covers 16 residues. Between the trimmed V and J ends, which lost 1 base and 3 bases, there was a span of 13 bases. Written as DNA, the CDR3 is TGCGCCAGCAGCCAAGTCCCCCTTTCCCCCAATCAGCCCCAGCATTTT. Its protein is CASSQVPLSPNQPQHF.

The chain carries TRBV30 and TRBJ2-3; perhaps TRBD1 as D (5 bases). V lost 0 bases to trimming and J lost 4 bases, with 8 bases between them. The CDR3 totals 13 residues. In germline, CDR1 is GTSNPN, CDR2 SVGIG (reference sequence). The CDR3 loop reads CAWSVGRADTQYF. The CDR3, as DNA: TGTGCCTGGAGTGTAGGCAGGGCAGATACGCAGTATTTT.

V and J are TRBV7-9 and TRBJ2-1; D is perhaps TRBD2 (5 bases). The CDR3 is 15 amino acids. V was cut by 6 bases and J by 2 bases, with 14 bases left in between. Germline values: CDR1 SEHNR, CDR2 FQNEAQ (reference sequence). The CDR3: CASSLGGPPYNEQFF. The CDR3 nucleotides read TGTGCCAGCAGTCTCGGAGGCCCTCCCTACAATGAGCAGTTCTTC. The whole variable domain, filled in from reference TRBV7-9 and TRBJ2-1, reads DTGVSQNPRHKITKRGQNVTFRCDPISEHNRLYWYRQTLGQGPEFLTYFQNEAQLEKSRLLSDRFSAERPKGSFSTLEIQRTEQGDSAMYLCASSLGGPPYNEQFFGPGTRLTVL.

Notes on this clone: Other nucleotide sequences in the sample specify the same CDR3. The rearrangement links TRBV19 to TRBJ1-4, with TRBD1 matching over 10 bases. Germline V gene data show CDR1 as LNHDA and CDR2 as SQIVND (reference sequence). The CDR3 spans 14 residues. The V and J ends lost 3 bases and 7 bases, in that order; junction bases with no gene match: 2. The CDR3 reads CASSIGQGVEKLFF. The CDR3 DNA is TGTGCCAGTAGTATCGGACAGGGGGTTGAAAAACTGTTTTTT. Variable domain in full (rest from reference TRBV19 and TRBJ1-4): DGGITQSPKYLFRKEGQNVTLSCEQNLNHDAMYWYRQDPGQGLRLIYYSQIVNDFQKGDIAEGYSVSREKKESFPLTVTSAQKNPTAFYLCASSIGQGVEKLFFGSGTQLSVL.

V gene TRBV7-2 combines with J gene TRBJ1-4; no firm D call. Germline CDR1 and CDR2: SGHTA and FQGNSA. This CDR3 spans 15 amino acids. V lost 1 base and J 5 bases, leaving 11 bases between the germline ends. In DNA form, the CDR3 reads TGTGCCAGCAGCTTAGATGGTTACAAAAATGAAAAACTGTTTTTT. Protein sequence: CASSLDGYKNEKLFF.

The CDR3 region has the DNA TGTGCCAGCAGCCGCATCAGGGGGCGCTTCCAGCCCCAGCATTTT. This gives the protein CASSRIRGRFQPQHF. V gene TRBV5-6 combines with J gene TRBJ1-5, with 8 bases lining up with TRBD1. Trimming took 4 bases from V and 7 from J; bases not matched to a gene: 10. Germline CDR1 and CDR2: SGHDT and YYEEEE. The CDR3 is made up of 15 amino acids.